A single sample gave rise to the 28 T cell receptor beta chains below, sequenced in a study of blood T cell repertoires in COVID-19. Repertoires were generated with immunoSEQ multiplex PCR, while TCRdb's copy carries only in-frame clones and drops some. Among about 140,000 clones, around 86% were seen once, and the ten largest hold about 1.6%. The sample comprised peripheral blood. The receptors stem from a human donor in a cohort sampled during active COVID-19.

The chain employs TRBV10-3 and TRBJ1-6; maybe TRBD1 (5 bases). This CDR3 is built from 14 residues. Germline V gene lookup returns CDR1 ENHRY and CDR2 SYGVKD. V shed 3 bases and J shed 9 bases, with 12 bases lying between them. The CDR3 DNA is TGTGCCATCAGTGATTACGGGACTAGTTCACCCCTCCACTTT. As protein: CAISDYGTSSPLHF.

The chain joins TRBV6-2 or TRBV6-3 to TRBJ2-7; the D is unclear. V was trimmed by 4 bases and J by 5 bases, leaving 18 bases between them. The germline V gene encodes CDR1 MNHEY and CDR2 SVGEGT. The CDR3 has 15 amino acids. Here the CDR3 DNA reads TGTGCCAGCAGTTTTTACCTGGGCGCTAACGACGAGCAGTACTTC. Its protein is CASSFYLGANDEQYF.

The rearrangement joins TRBV15 to TRBJ2-6; D is undetermined. This CDR3 has 16 amino acids. Trimming pared 4 bases from V and 0 bases from J, leaving 10 bases between. The germline V gene has CDR1 LNHNV and CDR2 YYDKDF (reference sequence). The CDR3 loop is CATSTVFRSGANVLTF. In nucleotides, the CDR3 is TGTGCCACCAGCACCGTCTTCCGCTCTGGGGCCAACGTCCTGACTTTC.

V and J are TRBV7-2 and TRBJ2-1; TRBD2 matches at 14 bases. This CDR3 is built from 16 residues. Germline V CDR1 and CDR2: SGHTA, FQGNSA. Trimming removed 7 bases from V and 7 bases from J; junction bases left unmatched: 9. The CDR3 loop is CASTAYGTSGSNEQFF. The CDR3 DNA reads TGTGCCAGCACCGCCTACGGGACTAGCGGGAGTAATGAGCAGTTCTTC.

The rearrangement uses TRBV28 and TRBJ1-2; D may be TRBD1 (5 bases). V lost 4 bases, J lost 2 bases, and 8 bases lay in between. The CDR3 loop spans 13 amino acids. Germline V gene data show CDR1 as MDHEN and CDR2 as SYDVKM. For the CDR3, the DNA is TGTGCCAGCAGTTCCCCAGGGAACTATGGCTACACCTTC. This translates into CASSSPGNYGYTF.

This clone occurred once. J is TRBJ2-3 and V is TRBV6-5; 9 nucleotides align to TRBD2. V lost 4 bases and J lost 1; bases outside the gene matches: 6. CDR3 length: 16 amino acids. Germline CDR1 MNHEY, CDR2 SVGAGI. The CDR3 DNA reads as TGTGCCAGCAGTTCAACGACTAGCGGAGGCACAGATACGCAGTATTTT. Protein: CASSSTTSGGTDTQYF.

V is TRBV6-4 and J is TRBJ2-1, with TRBD2 matching 10 bases. Germline loops: CDR1 MRHNA, CDR2 SNTAGT. Trimming at V came to 3 bases and at J to 7 bases, leaving 9 bases not matched to a gene. The CDR3 is 16 residues long. The CDR3 region is CASSETASGSLNEQFF. In nucleotides, the CDR3 is TGTGCCAGCAGTGAAACCGCTAGCGGGAGTTTGAATGAGCAGTTCTTC.

The rearrangement links TRBV5-1 to TRBJ1-5, with 8 bases identical to TRBD1. Trimming took 4 bases from V and 6 from J; bases not matched to a gene: 6. The CDR3 sequence is 14 residues long. The germline V gene has CDR1 SGHRS and CDR2 YFSETQ. The CDR3 is CASSPTGVGQPQHF. DNA of the CDR3: TGCGCCAGCAGCCCGACAGGGGTGGGTCAGCCCCAGCATTTT.

The chain has TRBV5-1 and TRBJ2-5, with 8 bases lining up with TRBD1. The J segment lost 2 bases and the V segment lost 4 bases, leaving 7 bases of the junction unmatched. The germline gives CDR1 SGHRS, CDR2 YFSETQ. The CDR3 runs to 15 residues. The CDR3 coding sequence is TGCGCCAGCAGCATAGGACAGGGTTGGCAAGAGACCCAGTACTTC. Protein sequence: CASSIGQGWQETQYF. Using reference TRBV5-1 and TRBJ2-5 for the parts outside the CDR3, the full variable domain is KAGVTQTPRYLIKTRGQQVTLSCSPISGHRSVSWYQQTPGQGLQFLFEYFSETQRNKGNFPGRFSGRQFSNSRSEMNVSTLELGDSALYLCASSIGQGWQETQYFGPGTRLLVL.

The rearrangement joins TRBV5-5 to TRBJ2-3, with TRBD1 identical over 7 bases. Germline V CDR1 and CDR2: SGHKS, YYEKEE (reference sequence). The CDR3 has 15 residues. The V gene end was trimmed by 4 bases and the J gene end by 6 bases; junction bases not matched to a gene: 11. The CDR3 DNA sequence: TGTGCCAGCAGCACTGGTGGGACAGCCTCTGATACGCAGTATTTT. Amino acids: CASSTGGTASDTQYF.

V usage is TRBV7-6 and J usage is TRBJ2-5; TRBD2 is a possible D gene (6 bases). The CDR3 consists of 18 residues. CDR1 SGHVS and CDR2 FNYEAQ come from the germline V gene. The germline V and J ends were trimmed by 2 bases and 2 bases, with 21 bases remaining between them. This chain's CDR3 is CASSLRRVMAGTQETQYF. In nucleotides, the CDR3 is TGTGCCAGCAGCTTACGCCGAGTTATGGCGGGAACGCAAGAGACCCAGTACTTC.

The chain is built from TRBV19 and TRBJ1-4, with 7 bases aligning to TRBD1. V was clipped by 6 bases and J by 4 bases; unmatched bases: 5. Germline V gene data show CDR1 as LNHDA and CDR2 as SQIVND (reference sequence). The CDR3 has 14 residues. CDR3 coding DNA: TGTGCCAGTAGCCCGGGACAGAATAATGAAAAACTGTTTTTT. As protein: CASSPGQNNEKLFF.

This chain connects TRBV29-1 to TRBJ2-1, with a tentative D call TRBD2 (6 bases). V dropped 6 bases and J dropped 9 bases, with 18 bases sitting between them. In germline, CDR1 is SQVTM, CDR2 ANQGSEA. The CDR3 runs 13 residues. The DNA for the CDR3 is TGCAGCGTCCCCCGAGGGTCGCGGGGTGAGCAGTTCTTC. It yields the protein CSVPRGSRGEQFF.

The chain employs TRBV5-5 and TRBJ2-7, with 9 bases aligning to TRBD2. The germline V gene encodes CDR1 SGHKS and CDR2 YYEKEE (reference sequence). V lost 4 bases to trimming and J lost 7 bases; unmatched junction nucleotides: 3. This CDR3 is 12 amino acids long. The CDR3: CASSMTSGEQYF. The CDR3 DNA is TGTGCCAGCAGCATGACTAGCGGAGAGCAGTACTTC.

The chain links TRBV5-1 to TRBJ2-5; the D gene is possibly TRBD2 (5 bases). Per germline, CDR1 SGHRS and CDR2 YFSETQ. V was trimmed by 5 bases and J by 5 bases, leaving 13 bases between them. The CDR3 has 13 amino acids. CDR3 loop: CASSPDSGETQYF. The CDR3 DNA sequence: TGCGCCAGCAGTCCCGACTCGGGGGAGACCCAGTACTTC. The full variable domain, in which reference TRBV5-1 and TRBJ2-5 provide the parts outside the CDR3, is KAGVTQTPRYLIKTRGQQVTLSCSPISGHRSVSWYQQTPGQGLQFLFEYFSETQRNKGNFPGRFSGRQFSNSRSEMNVSTLELGDSALYLCASSPDSGETQYFGPGTRLLVL.

The rearrangement links TRBV27 to TRBJ1-1; D is ambiguous. This CDR3 comprises 16 residues. With 6 bases removed from V and 0 bases from J, the gap between germline ends came to 17 bases. The germline CDR1 and CDR2 sequences are MNHEY and SMNVEV (reference sequence). As DNA, the CDR3 is TGTGCCAGCAGCCAAACCCCACCGGGGATGAACACTGAAGCTTTCTTT. Translated, it gives CASSQTPPGMNTEAFF.

This clone has a handful of counts. V and J are TRBV5-1 and TRBJ1-5; 9 bases match TRBD1. The germline CDR1 and CDR2 sequences are SGHRS and YFSETQ. The length of the CDR3 is 15 residues. Losses at the gene ends were 4 bases for V and 6 bases for J; bases not matched to a gene: 8. CDR3 in amino acids: CASSAGQGGTQPQHF. The CDR3 DNA is TGCGCCAGCAGCGCGGGACAGGGAGGCACTCAGCCCCAGCATTTT.

CDR3 sequence reads: CASRLQGNYGYTF. CDR3 DNA: TGTGCCAGTAGACTACAGGGAAACTATGGCTACACCTTC. The V gene is TRBV19, the J gene TRBJ1-2; D is perhaps TRBD1 (6 bases). Germline CDR1 LNHDA, CDR2 SQIVND (reference sequence). Trimming stripped 6 bases from V and 2 bases from J, with 10 bases between. The CDR3 runs to 13 residues.

The chain recombines TRBV2 with TRBJ2-7, with TRBD2 matching over 12 bases. This CDR3 is 14 amino acids long. V was clipped by 6 bases and J by 3 bases; unmatched bases: 3. Germline V gene data show CDR1 as SNHLY and CDR2 as FYNNEI. In nucleotides, the CDR3 is TGTGCCAGCAGAAGACTAGCGGGAGACTACGAGCAGTACTTC. This gives the protein CASRRLAGDYEQYF.

The chain recombines TRBV18 with TRBJ1-1; D is unclear. V lost 6 bases and J 2 bases, leaving 16 bases between the germline ends. Germline lookup yields CDR1 KGHSH and CDR2 LQKENI. The CDR3 consists of 15 residues. CDR3 sequence (DNA): TGTGCCAGCTCCCCGAGGGCTGAGGATAACACTGAAGCTTTCTTT. This codes for CASSPRAEDNTEAFF. The complete variable domain, with remaining parts taken from reference TRBV18 and TRBJ1-1, reads NAGVMQNPRHLVRRRGQEARLRCSPMKGHSHVYWYRQLPEEGLKFMVYLQKENIIDESGMPKERFSAEFPKEGPSILRIQQVVRGDSAAYFCASSPRAEDNTEAFFGQGTRLTVV.

The table lists this clone with a few counts. The chain is built from TRBV27 and TRBJ1-3; possibly TRBD1 for D (5 bases). Trimming left V 3 bases short and J 3 bases short, with 12 bases between. Germline V CDR1 and CDR2: MNHEY, SMNVEV (reference sequence). The length of the CDR3 is 15 residues. The CDR3 DNA follows: TGTGCCAGCAGTTTGCAAGGGGTCGGTGGAAACACCATATATTTT. Amino acids: CASSLQGVGGNTIYF.

This sequence joins TRBV7-9 and TRBJ2-1; TRBD2 might be the D (6 bases). Trimming stripped 5 bases from V and 0 bases from J, with 14 bases between. CDR1 is SEHNR and CDR2 is FQNEAQ in the germline V gene (reference sequence). The CDR3 loop spans 16 amino acids. CDR3 region: CASSEAAGFSYNEQFF. In nucleotides, the CDR3 is TGTGCCAGCAGCGAAGCGGCGGGGTTCTCCTACAATGAGCAGTTCTTC.

The rearrangement joins TRBV9 to TRBJ2-1, with 11 bases matching TRBD2. The CDR3 is made up of 16 amino acids. V dropped 0 bases and J dropped 9; count of bases not matched to a gene: 8. Looked up from germline, CDR1 is SGDLS and CDR2 is YYNGEE. The CDR3 is CASSVDGSGRAREQFF. The DNA for the CDR3 is TGTGCCAGCAGCGTAGATGGTAGCGGGAGGGCCCGTGAGCAGTTCTTC.

The chain employs TRBV7-9 and TRBJ2-3, with D hard to call. The CDR3 is 15 amino acids. Per the germline V gene, CDR1 is SEHNR and CDR2 is FQNEAQ (reference sequence). Trimming took 1 base from V and 1 from J, leaving 9 bases between them. The CDR3 is CASSLDNPRTDTQYF. As DNA, the CDR3 is TGTGCCAGCAGCTTAGACAACCCGCGCACAGATACGCAGTATTTT.

J is TRBJ2-1 and V is TRBV5-1; TRBD2 aligns across 12 bases. Germline V gene sequence: CDR1 SGHRS, CDR2 YFSETQ. V was pared by 0 bases and J by 7 bases, with 11 bases of the junction left unmatched. This CDR3 has 18 amino acids. In DNA, the CDR3 is TGCGCCAGCAGCTTGGCCGACCTAGCGGGAGGGGGTCTTAATGAGCAGTTCTTC. It translates to CASSLADLAGGGLNEQFF.

The chain couples TRBV21-1 to TRBJ2-3; TRBD1 is the table's D call, not checked against the DNA. TRBV21-1 is described as a pseudogene. The CDR3 extends over 15 amino acids. CDR3 in DNA: TGTGCCAGCCGGCGGGACAGGGATGATGGAGATACGCAGTATTTT. It encodes CASRRDRDDGDTQYF.

J is TRBJ2-5 and V is TRBV7-3; D is unclear. The CDR3 consists of 13 residues. Germline CDR1 is SGHTA and CDR2 is FQGTGA. V lost 3 bases to trimming and J lost 1 base, with 6 bases between them. CDR3 residues: CASSFYSQETQYF. The CDR3 region has the DNA TGTGCCAGCAGCTTTTACAGCCAAGAGACCCAGTACTTC.

V is TRBV7-3 and J is TRBJ2-2; 11 bases match TRBD2. There are 18 residues in the CDR3. V gave up 5 bases and J gave up 0 bases; unmatched junction bases: 8. Germline-derived CDR1 and CDR2 are SGHTA and FQGTGA. The CDR3 protein is CASSRRGTSGSNTGELFF. For the CDR3, the DNA is TGTGCCAGCAGCCGACGGGGGACTAGCGGTTCGAACACCGGGGAGCTGTTTTTT.